The sequence of this T cell receptor (beta chain) was determined in a study of regulatory T cells in long-lasting Graves disease (dated by TCRdb to the early 2020s). Study-wide context: Antithyroid drugs had been taken for less than 3 months by newly diagnosed Graves' disease patients. Persistent Graves' disease patients were compared with newly diagnosed Graves' disease patients by peripheral blood TCR sequencing and RNA sequencing. The study was conducted in China and was registered as a clinical trial. A total of around 35 samples were covered by TCR sequencing, comprising some 13 persistent and around 20 newly diagnosed Graves' disease patients. What the authors observed across the whole study: Persistent Graves' disease patients showed lower TCR Shannon entropy and fewer highly expanded clones than newly diagnosed patients, suggesting clonal expansion. The small sample size was acknowledged by the authors as a limitation that may reduce accuracy. Peripheral blood alone was examined, since thyroid tissue, which constituted the primary lesion, could not be accessed. Sequencing and analysis were restricted to the TCR beta chain. More public clonotypes were shared among persistent patients (approximately 3,000) than among newly diagnosed patients (more than 900). TRBV28, TRBJ1-2 and TRBJ2-5 were preferentially used in persistent disease, while TRBV20-1 and TRBJ2-1 were favored in newly diagnosed disease.

The germline V and J ends show losses of 6 bases and 3 bases respectively, and no gene match explains 10 bases of the junction. Reading from cysteine to phenylalanine, the CDR3 counts 16 amino acids. Left in the record is the CDR3 DNA by itself, 48 bases read in frame from the first base. What the time point label conveys for this sample: newly diagnosed GD, antithyroid drugs for less than 3 months. RNA was extracted from PBMCs in TRIzol for both TCR sequencing and RNA sequencing. The diagnosis of Graves' disease followed American Thyroid Association guidelines. The patients came from an endocrinology department in Xi'an, China. Each patient gave approximately 9.7 milliliters of peripheral blood, collected in an EDTA anticoagulant tube. Ficoll Paque Plus density gradient separation was used to isolate PBMCs, and no further T cell sorting was performed. An Agilent 2100 Bioanalyzer and agarose gel were used to check RNA quality, and a NanoDrop 2000 was used to measure RNA concentration.

The library was obtained by multiplex PCR. The sequencing machine was an Illumina HiSeq 4000. CDR3 regions were amplified by Arm-PCR with iRepertoire HTBI primers to construct TCR beta libraries. Before sequencing, the PCR products underwent gel purification. Regarding the original processing steps: Gene usage analysis of CDR3 amino acid clonotypes used the roughly 62 TRBV and more than 13 TRBJ segments found across samples. COPE and FqMerger were used to merge the filtered high-quality paired reads into contigs. Contigs were aligned with BLAST to IMGT TRBV, TRBD and TRBJ reference genes, and CDR3 was defined per IMGT. Any clonotype with a frequency above 0.1% was classified as a highly expanded clone. Repertoire diversity was measured by Shannon entropy, and V-J evenness by the Gini coefficient. A clonotype was considered public if more than one individual shared it. The raw public reads went through TCRdb reprocessing: fastp at Q25, MiXCR clone calling, in-frame beta chains kept. Identical CDR3 protein sequences are pooled into one entry, listed with their most common genes and DNA. TCRdb's processing, not the study's, gives the V and J calls here. This sample is represented by roughly 400,000 distinct CDR3 sequences; over 12% of them were singletons. Clones ranked in the top ten supply approximately 8% of the sample.

This clonotype has ten or more counts. Its antigen specificity is not known. Nothing much larger sits one base from this clone, and base qualities are not available. This sample was shared with a second study, whose subject was T cells in Graves' hyperthyroidism and ophthalmopathy. As described in the second report: Graves' hyperthyroidism was defined as stable when no progression to ophthalmopathy occurred over 18 months of follow-up. Hyperthyroidism patients were aged 18 to 65 years and newly diagnosed, with disease duration of less than 2 months. Patients with uncontrolled infections, other autoimmune diseases, pregnancy or lactation were excluded. Clinical symptoms, serum thyroxine and TRAb, thyroid ultrasound, and orbital computed tomography formed the basis for the diagnoses. A first-round RT-PCR of the TCR CDR3 used the HTBI primer set with the Qiagen OneStep RT-PCR kit. Blood samples also contained most of the expanded thyroid clonotypes (frequency above 0.001), which suggests that blood repertoires may reflect thyroid immune responses. A 13 V-J signature model separated ophthalmopathy from stable hyperthyroidism, with around 91% sensitivity and 81.08% specificity in cross-validation and 80%/75% in testing. In validation, the model predicted progression to ophthalmopathy a median of roughly 6.1 months before onset, with over 60% sensitivity and roughly 79% specificity. To identify TCR V-J signatures that set the groups apart, the researchers used a discovery cohort of 100 patients, made up of 40 to 45 with Graves' ophthalmopathy and some 58 with stable Graves' hyperthyroidism. An independent validation cohort of 18 to 20 hyperthyroidism patients and 17 patients who later progressed to ophthalmopathy tested prospective prediction of ophthalmopathy. The 100 discovery patients were randomly split 7:3 into training and test sets. In six Graves' hyperthyroidism patients, the study also compared T-cell repertoires from thyroid tissue with T-cell repertoires from blood. After sampling, hyperthyroidism patients received methimazole starting at 30 mg daily, and ophthalmopathy patients received high-dose intravenous methylprednisolone. The libraries were constructed in a second round of multiplex PCR and then size-selected and purified. Sequencing of the libraries was done on an Illumina HiSeq2000 using paired-end 100 bp reads. SOAPnuke was used to process the raw data, throwing out any read that contained adapters or uncalled bases, had a mean Phred below 15, or lacked an exact constant-primer or identifier match. COPE v1.2.5 was used to merge the high-quality paired reads, and each unique nucleotide sequence was defined as a clonotype. MiTCR v1.1 was used to align clonotypes to the IMGT TRBV, TRBD and TRBJ reference segments. The analysis included only V-J combinations with a frequency above 0.0001, which together covered around 99% of the repertoires. The TCS score was defined as F50 (clonal expansion) divided by E x V (chaos), with BLOSUM62-based TCRdist calculated between CDR3 peptides within each V-J. Welch's t-statistics and random forest reduced 500 to 650 V-J features to about 13, which were used in a naive Bayes classifier (R e1071). Sample size was not statistically predetermined, and investigators were not blinded to group allocation. The paper describes TCR Vbeta CDR3 sequencing of 135 peripheral blood samples, made up of 43 ophthalmopathy patients, some 76 hyperthyroidism patients and around 17 progressor patients.

This receptor was taken from a woman between 40 and 50 years old with Graves disease. Donor details come from another sample of the same person, matched by shared clones. Sequenced material: peripheral blood mononuclear cells (PBMCs), taken at new diagnosis, from a patient treated with antithyroid drugs. This sequence uses TRBV12-3 or TRBV12-4 and TRBJ1-3; a stretch of 8 junction bases matches TRBD1. The nucleotides are TGTGCCAGCAGGGGGGACAGGACTCTCTTTGGAAACACCATATATTTT. Translation gives CASRGDRTLFGNTIYF.